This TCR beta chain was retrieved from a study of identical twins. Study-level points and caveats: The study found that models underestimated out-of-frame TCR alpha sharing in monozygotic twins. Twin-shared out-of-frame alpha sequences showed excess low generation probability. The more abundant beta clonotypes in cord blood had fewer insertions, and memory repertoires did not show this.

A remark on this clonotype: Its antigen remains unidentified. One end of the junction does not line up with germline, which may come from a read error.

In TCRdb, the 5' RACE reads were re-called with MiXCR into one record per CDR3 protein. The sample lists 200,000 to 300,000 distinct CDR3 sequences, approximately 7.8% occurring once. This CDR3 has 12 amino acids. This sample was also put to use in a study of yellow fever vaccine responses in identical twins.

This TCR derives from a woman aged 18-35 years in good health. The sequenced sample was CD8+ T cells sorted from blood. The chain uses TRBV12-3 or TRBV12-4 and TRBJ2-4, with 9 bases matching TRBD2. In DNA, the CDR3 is TGTGCCAGCAGCTTAGCGGGAGACATTCAGTACTTC. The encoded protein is CASSLAGDIQYF.